This record looks at one TCR beta chain sequence and its context. No cognate antigen has been identified for it. Base quality data are lacking; no much larger clone is found one base away. The sample is drawn from a study of blood T cell repertoires in COVID-19 (TCRdb year 2020). With regard to the full study: Samples covering the acute and convalescent phases of COVID-19 were provided by collaborators in the United States, Italy and Spain. The material from the prospective study consisted of cDNA or gDNA derived from T cells, B-cell-depleted T cells, or PBMCs. Subjects who had been exposed to COVID-19, were actively infected with it, or had recovered from it provided the deeply sampled blood TCRbeta repertoires that made up the dataset. The repertoires were made available in a free public database intended to serve as a resource for research on the immune response to SARS-CoV-2. Samples came from the ongoing ImmuneRACE study (first 160 participants) plus 1,254 subjects from 6 global collaborators. Nearly every sample came with metadata listing a de-identified subject ID, COVID-19 status, age in years and sex. Where available, HLA class I and class II types were taken from metadata supplied by the sample provider and were not determined by assay-based typing. Overall study outcomes, separate from this receptor: Clinical and demographic metadata were provided uncurated, with the amount varying by source and participant.

The CDR3 starts with the cysteine, ends with the phenylalanine, and has 17 residues. The retained sequence is limited to the CDR3, 51 bases, with the frame set at the first base. Deletion took 3 bases off V and 0 bases off J, with a span of 15 bases between the germline ends. The germline V gene (reference sequence) specifies GTSNPN as CDR1 and SVGIG as CDR2. The immunoSEQ Assay, a bias-controlled multiplex PCR, was used to amplify TCRbeta CDR3 regions from genomic DNA. As for the authors' bioinformatics: Within the assay, amplification of reference gene primers was used to estimate how many nucleated cells each sample contained. To quantify the absolute abundance of each unique TCRbeta CDR3 rearrangement, sequence reads were collapsed and filtered. For each sample, productive Simpson clonality was calculated as the square root of Simpson's diversity index over productive rearrangements. Held by TCRdb, this immuneACCESS table contains in-frame sequences only and omits some clones. Under half of the omission traces to an unresolved V gene where checked; the cause of the rest is unknown. That table is the source of V, J and clone size, and D and trimming were worked out from the DNA. In this sample the table shows more than 300,000 clones, roughly 90% of which occur a single time. The ten top clones hold 6% to 8.5% of the sample.

In Seattle, one collaborating source enrolled patients while the infection was active and tracked those patients longitudinally over the course of disease. Collaborating institutions collected whole blood in K2EDTA tubes following their own protocols. For TCRbeta analysis, collaborator samples were shipped as frozen whole blood, as isolated PBMCs, or as DNA extracted from either sample type. The sequence is built from TRBV30 and TRBJ1-6; the D gene is perhaps TRBD1, from 6 matching bases. The receptor was isolated from a woman aged 70-85 years with COVID-19, enrolled during active disease. Sequencing was carried out using peripheral blood. The DNA reads TGTGCCTGGAGCTATAATGGGGGCAACTCCTATAATTCACCCCTCCACTTT. Translated, this is CAWSYNGGNSYNSPLHF.